This record looks at one T cell receptor beta chain sequence and its context. This record comes from a study of blood T cell repertoires in COVID-19. Background on the study: Acute and convalescent COVID-19 samples came from the United States, Italy and Spain. T cells, B-cell-depleted T cells, or PBMCs provided the cDNA or gDNA that served as material.

The V end lost 1 base, the J end lost 5 bases, and 11 bases lay between the germline ends. Germline CDR1 LNHDA, CDR2 SQIVND (reference sequence). The CDR3 has 14 residues. Original processing notes: For nucleated cells, counts were estimated from reference gene primer amplification. The table came from immunoSEQ multiplex PCR; TCRdb's copy has only in-frame clones and leaves some out. That table supplies the V and J calls and clone size; D and trimming were determined from the DNA. The table includes 25,000 to 30,000 clones, 65% to 90% detected once. The rearrangement uses TRBV19 and TRBJ1-2; no reliable D call. The sequenced material came from peripheral blood. This receptor was identified in a human donor in a cohort sampled during active COVID-19. The CDR3 nucleotides are TGTGCCAGTAGTATAGGTCTCAGCGATTATGGCTACACCTTC. It is translated as CASSIGLSDYGYTF.